A single sample gave rise to the 18 T cell receptor beta chains below, sequenced in a study of monozygotic twins with inflammatory bowel disease. TCRdb re-analyzed the 5' RACE reads; it lists each CDR3 protein once, without DNA. The sample yields 330,000 or so distinct CDR3 sequences, of which the top ten take up around 2%. The sample taken for sequencing was blood. The receptors were sampled from a human donor with ulcerative colitis or Crohn's disease, or a healthy co-twin of an affected twin (not recorded which).

The CDR3 sequence: CASSPRTGRTTDTQYF. The genes are TRBV27 and TRBJ2-3; TCRdb outputs TRBD1, but without DNA this stays unchecked. Germline assignment: CDR1 MNHEY and CDR2 SMNVEV (reference sequence). The CDR3 totals 16 residues.

The chain is built from TRBV12-3 or TRBV12-4 and TRBJ2-7. This CDR3 spans 13 amino acids. CDR3 in amino acids: CASSFAGFYEQYF.

The chain uses TRBV7-9 and TRBJ2-3; TCRdb selects TRBD1, and the lack of DNA leaves this call unchecked. Germline V gives CDR1 SEHNR, CDR2 FQNEAQ (reference sequence). The CDR3 loop spans 14 amino acids. This chain's CDR3 is CASSLQDRKDTQYF.

The V call is TRBV12-3 or TRBV12-4, the J call TRBJ1-6. CDR3 length: 15 residues. The CDR3 reads CASNGRSSYNSPLHF.

The rearrangement joins TRBV9 to TRBJ1-5. CDR1 is SGDLS and CDR2 is YYNGEE in the germline V gene. The CDR3 length is 15 residues. The CDR3 sequence: CASSVGPLVDQPQHF. The whole variable domain, filled in from reference TRBV9 and TRBJ1-5, reads DSGVTQTPKHLITATGQRVTLRCSPRSGDLSVYWYQQSLDQGLQFLIQYYNGEERAKGNILERFSAQQFPDLHSELNLSSLELGDSALYFCASSVGPLVDQPQHFGDGTRLSIL.

The chain links TRBV2 to TRBJ2-3; the D call from TCRdb, TRBD2, cannot be confirmed without DNA. Germline-derived CDR1 and CDR2 are SNHLY and FYNNEI. The CDR3 is 14 amino acids. Here the CDR3 reads CASRRATSTDTQYF.

This chain uses TRBV5-1 with TRBJ2-7. The CDR3 covers 13 residues. CDR1 SGHRS and CDR2 YFSETQ come from the germline V gene. The CDR3 loop is CASSPNVANEQYF.

This chain connects TRBV4-3 to TRBJ2-1; the TCRdb call, TRBD1, lacks DNA for checking. CDR3 length equals 14 residues. In germline, CDR1 is LGHNA, CDR2 YSLEER. The CDR3 loop is CASSQGPRAPSQLF.

The rearrangement uses TRBV3-1 and TRBJ1-2; as DNA is missing, the TRBD1 call by TCRdb cannot be tested. The CDR3 consists of 15 residues. Looked up from germline, CDR1 is LGHDT and CDR2 is YNNKEL (reference sequence). The CDR3 loop is CASSQGDREYYGYTF.

V and J are TRBV10-3 and TRBJ2-5; TCRdb returns TRBD2, unconfirmable since there is no DNA. This CDR3 spans 16 amino acids. Germline CDR1 reads ENHRY; CDR2 reads SYGVKD. This CDR3 reads CAISERGMNLQETQYF.

This chain links TRBV5-1 with TRBJ1-4; no DNA is available, so the TRBD1 call from TCRdb remains unchecked. The CDR3 has 14 residues. Germline V gene sequence: CDR1 SGHRS, CDR2 YFSETQ. The CDR3 sequence is CASSLEGRHEKLFF.

The chain has TRBV12-3 or TRBV12-4 and TRBJ1-1. The CDR3 is 13 residues long. The CDR3 spells CASSTIMNTEAFF.

The chain is built from TRBV5-1 and TRBJ2-1; TCRdb's D call, TRBD2, is unchecked because there is no DNA. This CDR3 is 17 amino acids long. Germline assignment: CDR1 SGHRS and CDR2 YFSETQ. CDR3: CASSLIVTSASYNEQFF.

This rearrangement joins TRBV6-5 to TRBJ2-5. There are 14 residues in the CDR3. CDR1 MNHEY and CDR2 SVGAGI come from the germline V gene. The CDR3 sequence: CASSYSGRQETQYF.

This chain connects TRBV21-1 to TRBJ2-3; the TRBD2 assignment by TCRdb is unverifiable without DNA. TRBV21-1 is tagged as a pseudogene. The CDR3 has 18 residues. CDR3 sequence reads: CASSRGTSGRNRTDTQYF.

The V and J genes are TRBV10-3 and TRBJ1-2. The CDR3 is 15 amino acids. CDR1 is ENHRY, CDR2 SYGVKD, per germline. Here the CDR3 reads CAISESQAGNSGYTF.

The V call is TRBV5-1, the J call TRBJ2-7. CDR1 and CDR2 (germline): SGHRS, YFSETQ. CDR3 size: 14 residues. The CDR3: CASSYGGDSYEQYF.

This chain uses TRBV2 with TRBJ1-2; TCRdb calls TRBD1, which cannot be checked without DNA. This CDR3 spans 12 amino acids. Germline V gives CDR1 SNHLY, CDR2 FYNNEI. The chain's CDR3 is CASTTDRGGYTF.